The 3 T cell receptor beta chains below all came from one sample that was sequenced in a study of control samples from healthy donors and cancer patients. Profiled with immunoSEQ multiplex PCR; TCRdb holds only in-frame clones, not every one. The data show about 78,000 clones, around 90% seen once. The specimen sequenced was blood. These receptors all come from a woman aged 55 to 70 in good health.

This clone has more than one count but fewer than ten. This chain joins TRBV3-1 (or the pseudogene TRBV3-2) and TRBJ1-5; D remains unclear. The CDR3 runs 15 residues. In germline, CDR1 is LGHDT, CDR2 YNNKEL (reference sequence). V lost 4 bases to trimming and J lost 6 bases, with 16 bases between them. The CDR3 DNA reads TGTGCCAGCAGCCTAGGACGGCCGGCAGGTCAGCCCCAGCATTTT. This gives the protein CASSLGRPAGQPQHF.

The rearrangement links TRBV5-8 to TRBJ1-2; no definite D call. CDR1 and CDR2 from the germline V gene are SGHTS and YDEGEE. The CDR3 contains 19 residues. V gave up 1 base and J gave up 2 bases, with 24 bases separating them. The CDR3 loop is CASSLLMGDSPLLNYGYTF. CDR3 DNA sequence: TGTGCCAGCAGCTTGTTAATGGGTGACTCCCCGCTATTAAACTATGGCTACACCTTC.

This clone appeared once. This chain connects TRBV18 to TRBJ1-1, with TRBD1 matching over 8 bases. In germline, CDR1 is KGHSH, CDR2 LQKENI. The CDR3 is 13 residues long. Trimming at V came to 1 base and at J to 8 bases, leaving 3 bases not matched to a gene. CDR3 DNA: TGTGCCAGCTCACCACAGGGACAGGCCGAAGCTTTCTTT. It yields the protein CASSPQGQAEAFF.